Below are 22 T cell receptor beta chains sequenced from a single sample in a study of CD8 T cells in ankylosing spondylitis. TCRdb redid the calling of the 5' RACE reads with MiXCR, one entry per CDR3 protein. The table has a few hundred thousand distinct CDR3 sequences, over 15% seen once. Material: blood, either unsorted or a sorted T cell fraction (not recorded which). The receptors originated from a male donor with ankylosing spondylitis or in good health (not recorded which).

Here the CDR3 reads CASSLEGMAYGYTF. CDR3 DNA sequence: TGTGCCAGCAGTTTAGAGGGTATGGCCTATGGCTACACCTTC. The chain joins TRBV12-3 or TRBV12-4 to TRBJ1-2; the D is unclear. V was cut by 1 base and J by 4 bases, with 10 bases left in between. This CDR3 is 14 amino acids long.

This chain uses TRBV3-1 with TRBJ1-6; the D is unclear. This CDR3 has 16 residues. The germline CDR1 and CDR2 sequences are LGHDT and YNNKEL (reference sequence). Trimming pared 3 bases from V and 8 bases from J, leaving 17 bases between. The CDR3 loop reads CASSQAVSRRDSPLHF. The CDR3 DNA is TGTGCCAGCAGCCAGGCAGTTAGTCGTCGGGATTCACCCCTCCACTTT.

The rearrangement links TRBV12-3 or TRBV12-4 to TRBJ2-5; D not certain. CDR3 length: 13 amino acids. Deletions cut 2 bases from V and 5 bases from J, with 9 bases between. The CDR3 bases are TGTGCCAGCAGTTTACTCCAATCGGAGACCCAGTACTTC. It is translated as CASSLLQSETQYF.

There are a few counts of this clonotype. One base away lies a much larger clone, so this may be a sequencing read error. The chain uses TRBV3-1 and TRBJ2-1; no clear D gene. The germline V and J ends were trimmed by 0 bases and 7 bases, with 1 base remaining between them. The CDR3 covers 11 residues. Per the germline V gene, CDR1 is LGHDT and CDR2 is YNNKEL (reference sequence). The CDR3 DNA reads TGTGCCAGCAGCCAAGAAAATGAGCAGTTCTTC. Its translation is CASSQENEQFF.

This clonotype appeared a few times. The chain combines TRBV5-1 with TRBJ2-3; no reliable D call. Per germline, CDR1 SGHRS and CDR2 YFSETQ. The CDR3 is 14 residues long. V was clipped by 1 base and J by 2 bases, with 8 bases between them. The CDR3 here is CASSLIVTTDTQYF. Written as DNA, the CDR3 is TGCGCCAGCAGCTTGATCGTTACCACAGATACGCAGTATTTT.

This clonotype was observed a handful of times. The CDR3 bases are TGTGCCACCGCTCGGTCGGGGAATTCACCCCTCCACTTT. This gives the protein CATARSGNSPLHF. The J gene is TRBJ1-6, the V gene TRBV9; D ambiguous. The CDR3 length is 13 residues. Per the germline V gene, CDR1 is SGDLS and CDR2 is YYNGEE. Trimming shortened V by 9 bases and J by 7 bases, and 14 bases separated the two germline ends.

The chain carries TRBV12-3 or TRBV12-4 and TRBJ1-4; tentative D call: TRBD1 (5 bases). The V and J ends lost 6 bases and 8 bases respectively, with 13 bases between them. The CDR3 is made up of 13 amino acids. CDR3 loop: CASRLFGTEKLFF. The DNA of the CDR3 is TGTGCCAGCAGGTTATTCGGGACCGAAAAACTGTTTTTT.

The chain is built from TRBV29-1 and TRBJ2-3; the match to TRBD1 covers 8 bases. V lost 4 bases, J lost 2 bases, and 11 bases stayed unmatched. This CDR3 region has 16 residues. Germline CDR1 is SQVTM and CDR2 is ANQGSEA. The CDR3 DNA reads TGCAGCGTTGGGGGGTCTCGGGACAGGCCCACAGATACGCAGTATTTT. This translates into CSVGGSRDRPTDTQYF.

This chain joins TRBV28 and TRBJ1-1; D remains ambiguous. V gave up 5 bases and J gave up 4 bases, with 14 bases separating them. CDR3 length: 14 residues. Looked up from germline, CDR1 is MDHEN and CDR2 is SYDVKM. The CDR3 DNA follows: TGTGCCAGCAGTCCCTCCGGGTCGATCACTGAAGCTTTCTTT. Its translation: CASSPSGSITEAFF.

This clonotype was recorded at least ten times. The rearrangement uses TRBV11-2 and TRBJ2-2, with a tentative D call TRBD1 (6 bases). Germline values: CDR1 SGHAT, CDR2 FQNNGV. The CDR3 runs to 14 residues. V was pared by 3 bases and J by 3 bases, with 8 bases between. The CDR3 DNA reads TGTGCCAGCAGCTTGGGGACACACACCGGGGAGCTGTTTTTT. It translates to CASSLGTHTGELFF.

In this sample, this clonotype turned up a few times. The chain joins TRBV30 to TRBJ2-2; perhaps TRBD2 as D (6 bases). Germline assignment: CDR1 GTSNPN and CDR2 SVGIG (reference sequence). The length of the CDR3 is 14 residues. Deletions cut 3 bases from V and 4 bases from J, with 12 bases between. As DNA, the CDR3 is TGTGCCTGGAGCGCGGGACCGCTCACCGGGGAGCTGTTTTTT. Its translation: CAWSAGPLTGELFF.

This clonotype appeared a few times. The genes are TRBV24-1 and TRBJ2-5, with 7 nucleotides matching TRBD2. Looked up from germline, CDR1 is KGHDR and CDR2 is SFDVKD. This CDR3 has 13 amino acids. V shed 5 bases and J 4 bases; nucleotides not matched to a gene: 3. The CDR3 DNA reads as TGTGCCACCAGTGTGGCTAGCGGAGAGACCCAGTACTTC. Translating it yields CATSVASGETQYF.

This clonotype was seen more than once but under ten times. This chain links TRBV12-3 or TRBV12-4 with TRBJ2-1; tentatively, D is TRBD2 (6 bases). Trimming took 6 bases from V and 9 from J, leaving 9 bases between them. CDR3 length equals 11 residues. The CDR3 is CASRSGGEQFF. The DNA for the CDR3 is TGTGCCAGCAGGTCCGGGGGTGAGCAGTTCTTC.

This rearrangement joins TRBV24-1 to TRBJ2-3; 10 bases line up with TRBD1. Germline V gene sequence: CDR1 KGHDR, CDR2 SFDVKD. With 4 bases clipped from V and 1 base from J, the junction kept 4 bases outside the gene matches. CDR3 size: 16 residues. The CDR3 protein is CATSERDRGGTDTQYF. The CDR3 DNA reads as TGTGCCACCAGTGAAAGGGACAGGGGAGGCACAGATACGCAGTATTTT.

This chain uses TRBV3-1 with TRBJ1-4; D unclear. Germline loops: CDR1 LGHDT, CDR2 YNNKEL (reference sequence). V lost 5 bases, J lost 4 bases, and 11 bases lay in between. CDR3 size: 14 residues. CDR3 in amino acids: CASSDRTYNEKLFF. CDR3 nucleotide sequence: TGTGCCAGCAGCGACCGGACCTATAATGAAAAACTGTTTTTT.

The genes are TRBV27 and TRBJ2-1; D may be TRBD1 or TRBD2 (6 bases each). Germline CDR1 and CDR2: MNHEY and SMNVEV (reference sequence). The germline V and J ends were trimmed by 1 base and 0 bases, with 16 bases remaining between them. The CDR3 totals 18 residues. CDR3 protein: CASSLYLGGRPSYNEQFF. The DNA of the CDR3 is TGTGCCAGCAGTTTATATCTCGGGGGCCGACCCTCCTACAATGAGCAGTTCTTC.

This chain links TRBV9 with TRBJ2-5; D is undetermined. From germline, CDR1 is SGDLS and CDR2 YYNGEE. Trimming cost V 0 bases and J 1 base, with 7 bases left between them. CDR3 length: 14 residues. The CDR3 coding sequence is TGTGCCAGCAGCGTAGCTCAGGTCCAAGAGACCCAGTACTTC. Encoded protein: CASSVAQVQETQYF.

In its sample, this clonotype was seen a few times. This chain joins TRBV29-1 and TRBJ1-2, with no clear D. Germline CDR1 and CDR2: SQVTM and ANQGSEA. This CDR3 has 13 amino acids. Deletions cut 6 bases from V and 3 bases from J, with 14 bases between. The DNA for the CDR3 is TGCAGCGTGTGTGGTATGGGCGACTATGGCTACACCTTC. Amino acids: CSVCGMGDYGYTF.

This rearrangement joins TRBV7-7 to TRBJ2-5, with D perhaps TRBD2 (6 bases). There are 14 residues in the CDR3. From germline, CDR1 is SSHAT and CDR2 FNYEAQ (reference sequence). Trimming cost V 3 bases and J 2 bases, with 10 bases left between them. The CDR3 protein is CASSLGLEQETQYF. The DNA for the CDR3 is TGTGCCAGCAGCTTGGGACTGGAACAAGAGACCCAGTACTTC. The full variable domain, its missing parts supplied by reference TRBV7-7 and TRBJ2-5, is GAGVSQSPRYKVTKRGQDVTLRCDPISSHATLYWYQQALGQGPEFLTYFNYEAQPDKSGLPSDRFSAERPEGSISTLTIQRTEQRDSAMYRCASSLGLEQETQYFGPGTRLLVL.

A few counts support this clonotype. The chain links TRBV3-1 to TRBJ2-3; D not resolved. The ends were cut back, 3 bases at V and 2 bases at J, with 21 bases in the middle. Germline CDR1 is LGHDT and CDR2 is YNNKEL (reference sequence). There are 18 residues in the CDR3. For the CDR3, the DNA is TGTGCCAGCAGCCAGGGGTCAAGTGGGCGGACCACCACAGATACGCAGTATTTT. Residues: CASSQGSSGRTTTDTQYF.

This clonotype was detected only a few times. This chain links TRBV7-9 with TRBJ1-5; D is possibly TRBD1 (5 bases). Germline values: CDR1 SEHNR, CDR2 FQNEAQ (reference sequence). The CDR3 is 13 residues long. Deletions cut 5 bases from V and 6 bases from J, with 11 bases between. The DNA for the CDR3 is TGTGCCAGCAGCCACGCCCAGGGTCAGCCCCAGCATTTT. Amino acid sequence: CASSHAQGQPQHF.

This clonotype showed up many times. The rearrangement joins TRBV20-1 to TRBJ2-5; weak D call: TRBD2 (6 bases). The CDR3 loop spans 15 amino acids. In germline, CDR1 is DFQATT, CDR2 SNEGSKA (reference sequence). V lost 3 bases and J lost 3, with 17 bases in between. The CDR3 loop is CSASSWPGVEETQYF. The CDR3 DNA reads as TGCAGTGCTAGTAGCTGGCCGGGGGTGGAAGAGACCCAGTACTTC.